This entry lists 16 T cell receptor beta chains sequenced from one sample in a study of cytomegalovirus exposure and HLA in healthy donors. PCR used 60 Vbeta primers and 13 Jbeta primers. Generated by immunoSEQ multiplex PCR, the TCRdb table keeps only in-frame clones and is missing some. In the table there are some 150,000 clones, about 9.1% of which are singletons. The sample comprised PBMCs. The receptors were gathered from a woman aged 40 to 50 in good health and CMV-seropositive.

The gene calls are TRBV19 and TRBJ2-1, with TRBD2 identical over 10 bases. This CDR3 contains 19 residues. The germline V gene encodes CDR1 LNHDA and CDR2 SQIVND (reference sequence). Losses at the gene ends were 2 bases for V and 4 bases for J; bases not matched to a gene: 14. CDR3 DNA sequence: TGTGCCAGTAGTATAACGAGCGGGGGGGCCCTTGGAATTTACAATGAGCAGTTCTTC. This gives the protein CASSITSGGALGIYNEQFF.

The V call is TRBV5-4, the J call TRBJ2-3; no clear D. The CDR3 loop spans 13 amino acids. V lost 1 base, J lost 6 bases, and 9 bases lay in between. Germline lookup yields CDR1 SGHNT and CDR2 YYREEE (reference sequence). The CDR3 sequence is CASSLPVEDTQYF. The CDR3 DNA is TGTGCCAGCAGCTTGCCAGTGGAGGATACGCAGTATTTT.

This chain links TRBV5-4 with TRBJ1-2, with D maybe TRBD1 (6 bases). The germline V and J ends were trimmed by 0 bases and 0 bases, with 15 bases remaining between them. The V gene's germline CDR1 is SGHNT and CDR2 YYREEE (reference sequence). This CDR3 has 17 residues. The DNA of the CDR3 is TGTGCCAGCAGCTTGGAGGGAGGGACATTGGCTAACTATGGCTACACCTTC. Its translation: CASSLEGGTLANYGYTF.

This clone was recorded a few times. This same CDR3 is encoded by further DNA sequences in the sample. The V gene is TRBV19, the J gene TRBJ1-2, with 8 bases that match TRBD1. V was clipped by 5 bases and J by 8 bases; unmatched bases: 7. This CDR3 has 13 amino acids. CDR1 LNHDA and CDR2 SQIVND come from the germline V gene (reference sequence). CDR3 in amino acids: CASSPGQGYGYTF. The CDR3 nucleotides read TGTGCCAGTAGTCCTGGACAGGGCTACGGCTACACCTTC.

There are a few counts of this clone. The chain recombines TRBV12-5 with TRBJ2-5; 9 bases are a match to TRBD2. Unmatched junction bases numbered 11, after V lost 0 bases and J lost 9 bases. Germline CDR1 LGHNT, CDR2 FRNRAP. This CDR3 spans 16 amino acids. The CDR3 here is CASGLVVSSGVDAQYF. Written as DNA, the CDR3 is TGTGCTAGTGGTTTGGTAGTGTCTAGCGGGGTAGACGCCCAGTACTTC. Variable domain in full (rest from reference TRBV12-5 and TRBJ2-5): DARVTQTPRHKVTEMGQEVTMRCQPILGHNTVFWYRQTMMQGLELLAYFRNRAPLDDSGMPKDRFSAEMPDATLATLKIQPSEPRDSAVYFCASGLVVSSGVDAQYFGPGTRLLVL.

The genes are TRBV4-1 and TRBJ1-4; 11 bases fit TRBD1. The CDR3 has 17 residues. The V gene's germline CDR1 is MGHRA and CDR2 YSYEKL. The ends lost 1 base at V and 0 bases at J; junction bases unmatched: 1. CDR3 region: CASSQGGQGATNEKLFF. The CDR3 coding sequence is TGCGCCAGCAGCCAAGGGGGACAGGGGGCAACTAATGAAAAACTGTTTTTT.

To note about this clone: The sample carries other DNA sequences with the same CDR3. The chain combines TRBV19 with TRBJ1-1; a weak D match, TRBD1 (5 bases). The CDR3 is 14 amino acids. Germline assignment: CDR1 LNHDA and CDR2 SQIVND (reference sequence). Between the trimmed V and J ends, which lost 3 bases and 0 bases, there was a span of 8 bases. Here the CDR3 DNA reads TGTGCCAGTAGTATCCCAGGGATGAACACTGAAGCTTTCTTT. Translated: CASSIPGMNTEAFF.

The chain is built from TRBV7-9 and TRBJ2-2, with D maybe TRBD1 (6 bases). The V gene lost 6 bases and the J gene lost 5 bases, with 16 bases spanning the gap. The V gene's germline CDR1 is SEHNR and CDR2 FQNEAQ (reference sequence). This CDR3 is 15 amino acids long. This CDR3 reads CASRPGAGITGELFF. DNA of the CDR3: TGTGCCAGCAGGCCAGGGGCTGGTATAACCGGGGAGCTGTTTTTT.

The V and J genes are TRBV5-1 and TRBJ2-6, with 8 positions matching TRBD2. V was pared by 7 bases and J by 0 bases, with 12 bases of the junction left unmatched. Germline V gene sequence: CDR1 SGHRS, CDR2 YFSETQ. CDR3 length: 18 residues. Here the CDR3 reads CASGSGGGLGSGANVLTF. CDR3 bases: TGCGCCAGCGGTTCCGGGGGGGGGCTGGGCTCTGGGGCCAACGTCCTGACTTTC.

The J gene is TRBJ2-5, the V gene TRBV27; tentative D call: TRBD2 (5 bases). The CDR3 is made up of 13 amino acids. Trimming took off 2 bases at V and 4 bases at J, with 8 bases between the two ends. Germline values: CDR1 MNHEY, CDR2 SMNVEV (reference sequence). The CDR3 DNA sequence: TGTGCCAGCAGTTTAGCCGGGGTAGAGACCCAGTACTTC. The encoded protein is CASSLAGVETQYF.

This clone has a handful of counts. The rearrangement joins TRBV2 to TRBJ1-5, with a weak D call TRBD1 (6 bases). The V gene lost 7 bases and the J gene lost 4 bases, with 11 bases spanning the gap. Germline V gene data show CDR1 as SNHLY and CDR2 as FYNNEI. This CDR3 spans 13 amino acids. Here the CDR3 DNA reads TGTGCCAGCACAGGGGTAGGGAATCAGCCCCAGCATTTT. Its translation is CASTGVGNQPQHF.

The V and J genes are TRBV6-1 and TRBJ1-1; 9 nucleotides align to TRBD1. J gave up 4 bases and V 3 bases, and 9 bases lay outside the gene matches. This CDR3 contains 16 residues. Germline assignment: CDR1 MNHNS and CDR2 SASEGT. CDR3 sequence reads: CASSEDRGLFGTEAFF. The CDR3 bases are TGTGCCAGCAGTGAGGACAGGGGCCTTTTTGGCACTGAAGCTTTCTTT.

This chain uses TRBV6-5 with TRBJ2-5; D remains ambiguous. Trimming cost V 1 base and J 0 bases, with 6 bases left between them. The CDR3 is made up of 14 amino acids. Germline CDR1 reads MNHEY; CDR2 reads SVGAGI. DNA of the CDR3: TGTGCCAGCAGTTACTACGGGTACCAAGAGACCCAGTACTTC. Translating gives CASSYYGYQETQYF.

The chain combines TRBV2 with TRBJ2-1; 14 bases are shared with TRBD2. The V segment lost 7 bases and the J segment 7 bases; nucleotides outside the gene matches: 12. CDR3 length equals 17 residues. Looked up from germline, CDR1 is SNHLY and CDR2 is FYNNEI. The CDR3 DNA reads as TGTGCCAGCAATCGACTAGCGGGGGGGCCTCCGGGTAATGAGCAGTTCTTC. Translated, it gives CASNRLAGGPPGNEQFF. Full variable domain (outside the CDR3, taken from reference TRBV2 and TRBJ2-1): EPEVTQTPSHQVTQMGQEVILRCVPISNHLYFYWYRQILGQKVEFLVSFYNNEISEKSEIFDDQFSVERPDGSNFTLKIRSTKLEDSAMYFCASNRLAGGPPGNEQFFGPGTRLTVL.

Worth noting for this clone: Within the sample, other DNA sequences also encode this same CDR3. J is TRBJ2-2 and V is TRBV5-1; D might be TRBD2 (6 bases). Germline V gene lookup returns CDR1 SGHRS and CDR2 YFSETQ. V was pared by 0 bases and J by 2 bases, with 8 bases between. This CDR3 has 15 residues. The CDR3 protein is CASSLDGGNTGELFF. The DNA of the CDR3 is TGCGCCAGCAGCTTGGACGGGGGAAACACCGGGGAGCTGTTTTTT. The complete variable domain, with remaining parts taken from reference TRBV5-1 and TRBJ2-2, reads KAGVTQTPRYLIKTRGQQVTLSCSPISGHRSVSWYQQTPGQGLQFLFEYFSETQRNKGNFPGRFSGRQFSNSRSEMNVSTLELGDSALYLCASSLDGGNTGELFFGEGSRLTVL.

The CDR3 loop reads CASSLVLEKLFF. CDR3 DNA: TGTGCCAGCAGCTTAGTATTGGAAAAACTGTTTTTT. The chain recombines TRBV7-9 with TRBJ1-4; D is undetermined. This CDR3 region has 12 residues. V gave up 1 base and J gave up 8 bases, with 5 bases separating them. Germline CDR1 is SEHNR and CDR2 is FQNEAQ (reference sequence).